This TCR beta chain came from a study of T cell repertoires in aging, cancer and after chemotherapy. TRB rearrangements spanning V, D and J were amplified using mixed TRB-A/B primers. TCRdb reanalysed the multiplex PCR reads using MiXCR and keeps one entry per CDR3 protein. The sample lists over 8,500 distinct CDR3 sequences, more than 25% seen once, with less than 2.5% in the top ten. TCR beta rearrangements were amplified from peripheral blood genomic DNA. Germline CDR1 LNHNV, CDR2 YYDKDF (reference sequence). V lost 5 bases, J lost 6 bases, and 7 bases stayed unmatched. CDR3 length: 14 amino acids.

The sample taken for sequencing was blood. The chain combines TRBV15 with TRBJ1-5, with 7 nucleotides matching TRBD1. The source is a human donor in good health. CDR3 residues: CATSRRQGFQPQHF. CDR3 DNA: TGTGCCACCAGCCGAAGACAGGGATTTCAGCCCCAGCATTTT. Filled out from reference TRBV15 and TRBJ1-5, the complete variable domain reads DAMVIQNPRYQVTQFGKPVTLSCSQTLNHNVMYWYQQKSSQAPKLLFHYYDKDFNNEADTPDNFQSRRPNTSFCFLDIRSPGLGDTAMYLCATSRRQGFQPQHFGDGTRLSIL.